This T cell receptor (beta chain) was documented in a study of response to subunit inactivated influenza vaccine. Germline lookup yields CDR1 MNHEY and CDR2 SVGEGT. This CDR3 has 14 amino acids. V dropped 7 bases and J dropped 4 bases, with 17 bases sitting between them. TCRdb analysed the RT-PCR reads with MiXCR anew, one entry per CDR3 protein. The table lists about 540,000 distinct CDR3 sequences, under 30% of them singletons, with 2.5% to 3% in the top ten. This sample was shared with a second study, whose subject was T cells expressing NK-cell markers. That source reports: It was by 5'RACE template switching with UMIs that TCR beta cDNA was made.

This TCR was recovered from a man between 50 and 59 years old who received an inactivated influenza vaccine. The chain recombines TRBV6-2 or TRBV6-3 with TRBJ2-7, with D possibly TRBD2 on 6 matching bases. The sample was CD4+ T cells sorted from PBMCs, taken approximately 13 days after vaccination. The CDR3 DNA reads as TGTGCCAGCACCCGCGGGGTCCTGGATTACGAGCAGTACTTC. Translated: CASTRGVLDYEQYF.